These T cell receptor beta chains were read from a single sample in a study of shared clonotypes between healthy human individuals. Produced via immunoSEQ multiplex PCR; TCRdb's table is partial and in-frame only. In the table there are roughly 96,000 clones, around 43% of which are singletons. The material sequenced was PBMCs. The receptor set was obtained from a woman in her thirties or forties in good health. Some clones in this sample may be carry-over from other donors' samples. CDR3s include the opening cysteine and the closing phenylalanine or tryptophan. D genes are given only for firm matches. Some rows mark clone size as missing; the rest say once, few, many or name a class of expanded clone.

j_call: TRBJ2-3
d_call: TRBD1
v_call: TRBV5-1
clone_size: .
cdr3_nt: TGCGCCAGCAGCGCCGGGGGACAGGGGACAGATACGCAGTATTTT
cdr3_aa: CASSAGGQGTDTQYF

j_call: TRBJ1-2
d_call: TRBD1
v_call: TRBV7-9
clone_size: medium-sized
cdr3_nt: TGTGCCAGCAGCTTAGATACAGGGGCACCCGGCTACACCTTC
cdr3_aa: CASSLDTGAPGYTF

j_call: TRBJ2-3
d_call: TRBD1
v_call: TRBV5-1
clone_size: once
cdr3_nt: TGCGCCAGCAGCTTCCGGGACAGACTCACAGATACGCAGTATTTT
cdr3_aa: CASSFRDRLTDTQYF

j_call: TRBJ1-1
d_call: .
v_call: TRBV7-8
clone_size: few
cdr3_nt: TGTGCCAGCAGCTTAGGGACATACATGAACACTGAAGCTTTCTTT
cdr3_aa: CASSLGTYMNTEAFF

j_call: TRBJ2-1
d_call: TRBD1
v_call: TRBV19
clone_size: few
cdr3_nt: TGTGCCAGTACCGCTTGGGGACAGGGATTCGGTGAGCAGTTCTTC
cdr3_aa: CASTAWGQGFGEQFF

j_call: TRBJ1-1
d_call: .
v_call: TRBV7-2
clone_size: many
cdr3_nt: TGTGCTAGCAGCTCCCTCGGGGGCGGTGAAGCTTTCTTT
cdr3_aa: CASSSLGGGEAFF

j_call: TRBJ2-3
d_call: .
v_call: TRBV18
clone_size: many
cdr3_nt: TGTGCCAGCTCACCACTTGGGGCAGGGGGCACAGATACGCAGTATTTT
cdr3_aa: CASSPLGAGGTDTQYF

j_call: TRBJ1-1
d_call: .
v_call: TRBV9
clone_size: .
cdr3_nt: TGTGCCAGCAGCGCCGGGCCGTTATGGGACACTGAAGCTTTCTTT
cdr3_aa: CASSAGPLWDTEAFF

j_call: TRBJ1-2
d_call: .
v_call: TRBV2
clone_size: .
cdr3_nt: TGTGCCAGCAGTGAAGCCCCGGGGAGTGGCTACACCTTC
cdr3_aa: CASSEAPGSGYTF

j_call: TRBJ1-5
d_call: TRBD1
v_call: TRBV7-9
clone_size: many
cdr3_nt: TGTGCCAGCAGCCCGACAGGGGTTGGCAATCAGCCCCAGCATTTT
cdr3_aa: CASSPTGVGNQPQHF

j_call: TRBJ2-7
d_call: TRBD2
v_call: TRBV28
clone_size: .
cdr3_nt: TGTGCCAGCAGTCCGCGGACTAGCGGGAGAAGGGGTCTCTCCTACGAGCAGTACTTC
cdr3_aa: CASSPRTSGRRGLSYEQYF

j_call: TRBJ2-6
d_call: .
v_call: TRBV5-1
clone_size: once
cdr3_nt: TGCGCCAGCAGCTTGGAAGTTACTGGGGCCAACGTCCTGACTTTC
cdr3_aa: CASSLEVTGANVLTF

j_call: TRBJ1-1
d_call: TRBD1
v_call: TRBV15
clone_size: .
cdr3_nt: TGTGCCACCAGCAGGAGGGGGCCCACTGAAGCTTTCTTT
cdr3_aa: CATSRRGPTEAFF

j_call: TRBJ1-4
d_call: .
v_call: TRBV7-6
clone_size: .
cdr3_nt: TGTGCCAGCAGCTTAGCAGTGACAGGCCCAACTGAAAAACTGTTTTTT
cdr3_aa: CASSLAVTGPTEKLFF

j_call: TRBJ1-2
d_call: .
v_call: TRBV19
clone_size: .
cdr3_nt: TGTGCCACGAGGACGGACGAGCCCTATGGCTACACCTTC
cdr3_aa: CATRTDEPYGYTF

j_call: TRBJ1-4
d_call: .
v_call: TRBV20-1
clone_size: .
cdr3_nt: TGCAGTACCTGGGAGGATGAAAAACTGTTTTTT
cdr3_aa: CSTWEDEKLFF

j_call: TRBJ2-3
d_call: .
v_call: TRBV30
clone_size: .
cdr3_nt: TGTGCCTGGAGTGTAGTTGCAGATACGCAGTATTTT
cdr3_aa: CAWSVVADTQYF

j_call: TRBJ2-1
d_call: TRBD2
v_call: TRBV6-4
clone_size: medium-sized
cdr3_nt: TGTGCCAGCAGTGAGGGACTAGCGGATATCAATGAGCAGTTCTTC
cdr3_aa: CASSEGLADINEQFF

j_call: TRBJ1-5
d_call: .
v_call: TRBV19
clone_size: few
cdr3_nt: TGTGCCAGCTCGGAGGGGGGCGGTCAGCCCCAGCATTTT
cdr3_aa: CASSEGGGQPQHF

j_call: TRBJ2-1
d_call: .
v_call: TRBV18
clone_size: .
cdr3_nt: TGTGCCAGCTCTTCCCTCAGGGCAGGCGTGTCCAATGAGCAGTTCTTC
cdr3_aa: CASSSLRAGVSNEQFF

j_call: TRBJ1-3
d_call: .
v_call: TRBV9
clone_size: once
cdr3_nt: TGTGCCAGCAGCGTGGCAGGGAGTACTGGAAACACCATATATTTT
cdr3_aa: CASSVAGSTGNTIYF

j_call: TRBJ2-1
d_call: .
v_call: TRBV6-5
clone_size: .
cdr3_nt: TGTGCCAGCAGTTCCCAACTGGGGGTGAATGAGCAGTTCTTC
cdr3_aa: CASSSQLGVNEQFF

j_call: TRBJ2-6
d_call: TRBD1
v_call: TRBV6-1
clone_size: .
cdr3_nt: TGTGCCAGCAGTGAGACAGGGTCTGGGGCCAACGTCCTGACTTTC
cdr3_aa: CASSETGSGANVLTF

j_call: TRBJ2-7
d_call: TRBD1
v_call: TRBV7-9
clone_size: many
cdr3_nt: TGTGCCAGCAGCTGGACGCGGGACAGGGTGGGCGAGCAGTACTTC
cdr3_aa: CASSWTRDRVGEQYF

j_call: TRBJ1-5
d_call: .
v_call: TRBV30
clone_size: .
cdr3_nt: TGTGCCTGGAGTGTGGTCGAGAATCAGCCCCAGCATTTT
cdr3_aa: CAWSVVENQPQHF

j_call: TRBJ2-2
d_call: TRBD2
v_call: TRBV6-1
clone_size: .
cdr3_nt: TGTGCCAGCAGTGGAGAGGCGGGAGGGACCGGGGAGCTGTTTTTT
cdr3_aa: CASSGEAGGTGELFF

j_call: TRBJ1-2
d_call: TRBD1
v_call: TRBV7-2
clone_size: many
cdr3_nt: TGTGCCAGCAGCTCGGGACAGGGGGGTGGCTACACCTTC
cdr3_aa: CASSSGQGGGYTF

j_call: TRBJ2-6
d_call: TRBD1
v_call: TRBV28
clone_size: .
cdr3_nt: TGTGCCAGCACCTTCGACAGGGGTACCTCTGGGGCCAACGTCCTGACTTTC
cdr3_aa: CASTFDRGTSGANVLTF

j_call: TRBJ1-1
d_call: .
v_call: TRBV29-1
clone_size: .
cdr3_nt: TGCAGCGTTTCCCGATCGAACACTGAAGCTTTCTTT
cdr3_aa: CSVSRSNTEAFF

j_call: TRBJ2-2
d_call: TRBD2
v_call: TRBV9
clone_size: many
cdr3_nt: TGTGCCAGCAGCCTCCGACTAGCGGGCTACACCGGGGAGCTGTTTTTT
cdr3_aa: CASSLRLAGYTGELFF

j_call: TRBJ2-1
d_call: TRBD2
v_call: TRBV9
clone_size: .
cdr3_nt: TGTGCCAGCAGCGCCGGGACTAGCGGGAGAAATGAGCAGTTCTTC
cdr3_aa: CASSAGTSGRNEQFF

j_call: TRBJ2-1
d_call: .
v_call: TRBV4-2
clone_size: once
cdr3_nt: TGTGCCAGCAGCCAAGGACTGTACAATGAGCAGTTCTTC
cdr3_aa: CASSQGLYNEQFF

j_call: TRBJ1-2
d_call: .
v_call: TRBV19
clone_size: few
cdr3_nt: TGTGCCAGTAGTGAACACAACTATGGCTACACCTTC
cdr3_aa: CASSEHNYGYTF

j_call: TRBJ2-1
d_call: .
v_call: TRBV11-3
clone_size: few
cdr3_nt: TGTGCCAGCAGCTTTACTAGCTCCAATGAGCAGTTCTTC
cdr3_aa: CASSFTSSNEQFF

j_call: TRBJ2-2
d_call: TRBD1
v_call: TRBV9
clone_size: .
cdr3_nt: TGTGCCAGCAGCGTAGAACAGGGGGCCGGGGAGCTGTTTTTT
cdr3_aa: CASSVEQGAGELFF

j_call: TRBJ2-1
d_call: TRBD2
v_call: TRBV5-1
clone_size: .
cdr3_nt: TGCGCCAGCAGAAGGGCGGGAGCAGTAGATGAGCAGTTCTTC
cdr3_aa: CASRRAGAVDEQFF

j_call: TRBJ2-7
d_call: .
v_call: TRBV5-1
clone_size: many
cdr3_nt: TGCGCCAGCGGATCTGGGGCGTACGAGCAGTACTTC
cdr3_aa: CASGSGAYEQYF

j_call: TRBJ1-5
d_call: .
v_call: TRBV28
clone_size: .
cdr3_nt: TGTGCCTCGGCCACAGCCGGGGCCCAGCATTTT
cdr3_aa: CASATAGAQHF

j_call: TRBJ1-1
d_call: .
v_call: TRBV5-1
clone_size: .
cdr3_nt: TGCGCCAGCAGCTTGGAAGTCAGGGACCTCGCTTTCTTT
cdr3_aa: CASSLEVRDLAFF

j_call: TRBJ2-2
d_call: .
v_call: TRBV10-3
clone_size: many
cdr3_nt: TGTGGGACAGCCGAGAACACCGGGGAGCTGTTTTTT
cdr3_aa: CGTAENTGELFF

j_call: TRBJ2-7
d_call: .
v_call: TRBV29-1
clone_size: .
cdr3_nt: TGCAGCGTTGAAAGGGGGGGCCGGACCTACGAGCAGTACTTC
cdr3_aa: CSVERGGRTYEQYF

j_call: TRBJ2-2
d_call: .
v_call: TRBV7-3
clone_size: .
cdr3_nt: TGTGCCAGCAGCTTGGGGGTCGACACCGGGGAGCTGTTTTTT
cdr3_aa: CASSLGVDTGELFF

j_call: TRBJ2-1
d_call: TRBD2
v_call: TRBV7-9
clone_size: few
cdr3_nt: TGTGCCAGCAGCCACAGGACTAGCGGGAGGAATGAGCAGTTCTTC
cdr3_aa: CASSHRTSGRNEQFF

j_call: TRBJ2-1
d_call: .
v_call: TRBV29-1
clone_size: few
cdr3_nt: TGCAGCGTTCTGGGGGTCGTAGGCTACAATGAGCAGTTCTTC
cdr3_aa: CSVLGVVGYNEQFF

j_call: TRBJ2-7
d_call: .
v_call: TRBV15
clone_size: .
cdr3_nt: TGTGCCACCAGCAAAGGTGGAACCAACTACCCCTACGAGCAGTACTTC
cdr3_aa: CATSKGGTNYPYEQYF

j_call: TRBJ1-1
d_call: TRBD1
v_call: TRBV19
clone_size: .
cdr3_nt: TGTGCCAGTAGTAAGCACACAGGGGCGGGAACTGAAGCTTTCTTT
cdr3_aa: CASSKHTGAGTEAFF

j_call: TRBJ2-1
d_call: .
v_call: TRBV2
clone_size: few
cdr3_nt: TGTGCCAGCATAAGTGGGAGTGGGATATACAATGAGCAGTTCTTC
cdr3_aa: CASISGSGIYNEQFF